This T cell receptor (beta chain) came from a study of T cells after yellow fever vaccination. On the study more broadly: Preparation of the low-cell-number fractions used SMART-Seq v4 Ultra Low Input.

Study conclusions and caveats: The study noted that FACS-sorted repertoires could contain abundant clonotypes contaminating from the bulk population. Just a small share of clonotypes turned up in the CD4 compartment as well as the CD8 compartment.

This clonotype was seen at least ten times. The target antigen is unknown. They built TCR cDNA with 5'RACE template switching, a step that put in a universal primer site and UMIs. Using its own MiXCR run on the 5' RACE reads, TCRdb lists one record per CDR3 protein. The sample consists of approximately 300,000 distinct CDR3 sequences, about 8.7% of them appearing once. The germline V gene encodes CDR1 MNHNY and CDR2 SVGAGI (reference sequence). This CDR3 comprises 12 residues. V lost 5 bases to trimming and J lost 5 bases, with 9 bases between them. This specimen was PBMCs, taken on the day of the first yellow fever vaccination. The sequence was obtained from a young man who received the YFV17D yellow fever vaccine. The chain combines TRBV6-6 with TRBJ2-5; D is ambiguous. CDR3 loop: CASSRTIETQYF. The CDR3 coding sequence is TGTGCCAGCAGTAGGACCATCGAGACCCAGTACTTC.